Sequencing of this T cell receptor beta chain was carried out in a study of blood T cell repertoires in COVID-19. Here immunoSEQ multiplex PCR was the method, and the copy in TCRdb shows in-frame clones only, minus some. The sample includes 210,000 or so clones, 90% of them seen just once. This CDR3 has 15 amino acids. The V gene's germline CDR1 is KGHSH and CDR2 LQKENI. Trimming at V came to 5 bases and at J to 3 bases, leaving 4 bases not matched to a gene. This TCR derives from a man aged 25-45 years with COVID-19, enrolled during active disease. The chain links TRBV18 to TRBJ2-1; 10 bases map to TRBD2. The sample taken for sequencing was peripheral blood. The DNA for the CDR3 is TGTGCCAGCTCAGCACTAGCGGGAAGCTACAATGAGCAGTTCTTC. This gives the protein CASSALAGSYNEQFF. The variable domain in full, with the rest retrieved from reference TRBV18 and TRBJ2-1, is NAGVMQNPRHLVRRRGQEARLRCSPMKGHSHVYWYRQLPEEGLKFMVYLQKENIIDESGMPKERFSAEFPKEGPSILRIQQVVRGDSAAYFCASSALAGSYNEQFFGPGTRLTVL.